Each of the 14 T cell receptor beta chains below was sequenced from the same sample in a study of CD8+CD57+ T cells in acquired aplastic anemia. Both TCR beta VDJ combination and CDR3 sequence profiling were carried out. Genomic DNA was the template for this profiling. Each CDR3 protein is one row after TCRdb ran MiXCR on the reads. The sample lists about 270,000 distinct CDR3 sequences; around 60% were seen once. The sequenced sample consisted of sorted CD4+, CD8+, or CD8+CD57+ T cells (not recorded which) from PBMCs. Every receptor here comes from a human donor with severe aplastic anemia or a healthy control (not recorded which).

This clonotype was counted at least ten times. This chain links TRBV6-5 with TRBJ1-5, with a tentative D call TRBD1 (5 bases). The CDR3 extends over 18 amino acids. Trimming left V 5 bases short and J 0 bases short, with 20 bases between. Germline V gives CDR1 MNHEY, CDR2 SVGAGI. This chain's CDR3 is CASSPSLRRGYSNQPQHF. The DNA for the CDR3 is TGTGCCAGCAGTCCCTCCCTTAGAAGGGGTTATAGCAATCAGCCCCAGCATTTT.

With respect to this clonotype: A junction end diverges from the germline sequence, so it may reflect a read error. The chain combines TRBV24-1 with TRBJ2-7; 7 bases are shared with TRBD1. Germline values: CDR1 KGHDR, CDR2 SFDVKD. The CDR3 has 14 residues. For the CDR3, the DNA is TGTGCCAGCAGTACCCGGACAGGCTACGACGAGCAGTACTTC. Amino acid sequence: CASSTRTGYDEQYF.

The chain couples TRBV9 to TRBJ2-1; 11 nucleotides align to TRBD1. The CDR3 has 14 amino acids. Germline-derived CDR1 and CDR2 are SGDLS and YYNGEE. The junction had 2 bases not matched to a gene; V was cut back by 3 bases and J by 6 bases. The CDR3 DNA reads TGTGCCAGCAGCGACGGGACAGGGGGCAATGAGCAGTTCTTC. This codes for CASSDGTGGNEQFF. The whole variable domain, filled in from reference TRBV9 and TRBJ2-1, reads DSGVTQTPKHLITATGQRVTLRCSPRSGDLSVYWYQQSLDQGLQFLIQYYNGEERAKGNILERFSAQQFPDLHSELNLSSLELGDSALYFCASSDGTGGNEQFFGPGTRLTVL.

This rearrangement joins TRBV7-3 to TRBJ1-2; TRBD1 matches 9 bases. This CDR3 has 13 amino acids. Germline V lookup: CDR1 SGHTA, CDR2 FQGTGA. With V trimmed by 5 bases and J by 8 bases, 6 bases remained unmatched. The CDR3 protein is CASSHGTGRGYTF. The CDR3 nucleotides read TGTGCCAGCAGCCACGGGACAGGGAGAGGCTACACCTTC.

In this sample, this clonotype turned up many times. The CDR3 reads CASSRISREMNTEAFF. The CDR3 region has the DNA TGTGCCAGCAGTCGTATCAGTAGGGAGATGAACACTGAAGCTTTCTTT. This chain connects TRBV7-2 to TRBJ1-1; D remains unclear. Trimming stripped 6 bases from V and 0 bases from J, with 17 bases between. Germline loops: CDR1 SGHTA, CDR2 FQGNSA. There are 16 residues in the CDR3.

Many counts were recorded for this clonotype. The rearrangement uses TRBV11-1 and TRBJ2-7; D gene unclear. There are 15 residues in the CDR3. V lost 2 bases to trimming and J lost 5 bases, with 16 bases between them. CDR1 SGHAT and CDR2 FQDESV come from the germline V gene (reference sequence). CDR3 residues: CASSLTRGDLHEQYF. The DNA for the CDR3 is TGTGCCAGCAGCTTAACTCGTGGGGATCTCCACGAGCAGTACTTC.

The rearrangement uses TRBV6-9 and TRBJ2-7; D is unclear. The CDR3 runs to 12 residues. The V end was cut by 5 bases, the J end by 3 bases, with 8 bases between. The germline V gene has CDR1 MNHGY and CDR2 SVAAGI. The CDR3 is CASSDGFYEQYF. The CDR3 nucleotides are TGTGCCAGCAGTGACGGGTTCTACGAGCAGTACTTC.

V usage is TRBV7-9 and J usage is TRBJ1-1, with D unresolved. V lost 1 base and J 0 bases, leaving 9 bases between the germline ends. The CDR3 is made up of 15 amino acids. CDR1 SEHNR and CDR2 FQNEAQ come from the germline V gene (reference sequence). CDR3: CASSLGSAVNTEAFF. CDR3 in DNA: TGTGCCAGCAGCTTAGGGTCGGCGGTGAACACTGAAGCTTTCTTT. Together with reference TRBV7-9 and TRBJ1-1, the CDR3 gives the full variable domain: DTGVSQNPRHKITKRGQNVTFRCDPISEHNRLYWYRQTLGQGPEFLTYFQNEAQLEKSRLLSDRFSAERPKGSFSTLEIQRTEQGDSAMYLCASSLGSAVNTEAFFGQGTRLTVV.

The sample holds many counts of this clonotype. V is TRBV4-1 and J is TRBJ2-3; no clear D. The CDR3 is 13 amino acids. CDR1 is MGHRA, CDR2 YSYEKL, per germline. The V gene lost 1 base and the J gene lost 5 bases, with 7 bases spanning the gap. CDR3 coding DNA: TGCGCCAGCAGCCAAGGTCACGGAGATACGCAGTATTTT. It codes for CASSQGHGDTQYF.

This clonotype came up many times. The chain combines TRBV2 with TRBJ1-2, with TRBD1 matching over 8 bases. This CDR3 is built from 14 residues. V shed 2 bases and J 5 bases; nucleotides not matched to a gene: 4. Looked up from germline, CDR1 is SNHLY and CDR2 is FYNNEI. This CDR3 reads CASSEYRGGYGYTF. The CDR3 DNA reads as TGTGCCAGCAGTGAATACAGGGGGGGGTATGGCTACACCTTC.

The chain joins TRBV29-1 to TRBJ1-1, with unresolved D. Trimming pared 4 bases from V and 8 bases from J, leaving 11 bases between. Germline V gene sequence: CDR1 SQVTM, CDR2 ANQGSEA. The CDR3 is 11 residues long. Here the CDR3 DNA reads TGCAGCGTTGTTCCGCTCTTCGAAGCTTTCTTT. This sequence encodes CSVVPLFEAFF.

At least ten counts were recorded for this clonotype. V and J are TRBV5-4 and TRBJ2-2; 7 nucleotides match TRBD2. CDR1 is SGHNT and CDR2 is YYREEE in the germline V gene (reference sequence). The length of the CDR3 is 15 residues. Trimming removed 4 bases from V and 6 bases from J; junction bases left unmatched: 9. The CDR3 is CASSPSGVNSGELFF. CDR3 in DNA: TGTGCCAGCAGCCCGAGCGGGGTAAATTCCGGGGAGCTGTTTTTT.

This clonotype has just one count. The rearrangement uses TRBV5-5 and TRBJ2-7, with 9 positions matching TRBD1. This CDR3 spans 15 amino acids. Germline values: CDR1 SGHKS, CDR2 YYEKEE (reference sequence). After removal of 4 bases from V and 4 bases from J, the junction contained 9 bases not matched to a gene. The CDR3: CASSAVQGANYEQYF. CDR3 DNA sequence: TGTGCCAGCAGCGCGGTACAGGGGGCCAATTACGAGCAGTACTTC.

This chain joins TRBV9 and TRBJ1-2; D is unresolved. CDR1 and CDR2 (germline): SGDLS, YYNGEE. Deletions cut 0 bases from V and 8 bases from J, with 5 bases between. This CDR3 region has 11 residues. CDR3 protein: CASSVGSGYTF. The CDR3 DNA is TGTGCCAGCAGCGTAGGTTCCGGCTACACCTTC.